Each of the 7 T cell receptor beta chains below was sequenced from the same sample in a study of blood T cell repertoires in COVID-19. Sequencing was performed with immunoSEQ multiplex PCR; in TCRdb, only in-frame clones are kept and a portion is missing. This sample has a few hundred thousand clones; over 80% occur once, and the top ten carry around 10%. Material for sequencing was PBMCs or T cells enriched from blood (not recorded which). The receptors were gathered from a man younger than 35 with acute COVID-19.

The chain uses TRBV5-3 and TRBJ2-1; a possible D gene is TRBD1 (7 bases). TRBV5-3 is annotated as an ORF whose role is uncertain. V was clipped by 0 bases and J by 6 bases, with 16 bases between them. This CDR3 spans 16 amino acids. CDR3 in DNA: TGTGCCAGAAGCTTGGGGTCAGGGGGACTGCCCAATGAGCAGTTCTTC. Translated, it gives CARSLGSGGLPNEQFF.

The rearrangement links TRBV7-2 to TRBJ2-1; maybe TRBD2 (5 bases). V lost 6 bases and J 6 bases, leaving 9 bases between the germline ends. This CDR3 spans 12 amino acids. Germline assignment: CDR1 SGHTA and CDR2 FQGNSA. The CDR3 bases are TGTGCCAGCAGTGCGGACTCCAATGAGCAGTTCTTC. Amino acids: CASSADSNEQFF.

This clone was picked up a small number of times. The genes are TRBV6-5 and TRBJ2-7; 9 bases align to TRBD1. Trimming removed 4 bases from V and 6 bases from J; junction bases left unmatched: 13. This CDR3 region has 16 residues. CDR1 MNHEY and CDR2 SVGAGI come from the germline V gene. The CDR3 DNA reads as TGTGCCAGCAGTTCCAACCGACAGGGGGGGGCAAGCGAGCAGTACTTC. It encodes CASSSNRQGGASEQYF.

The J gene is TRBJ2-7, the V gene TRBV7-9; D might be TRBD2 (5 bases). CDR3 length: 14 amino acids. Trimming stripped 3 bases from V and 2 bases from J, with 11 bases between. Germline V gene data show CDR1 as SEHNR and CDR2 as FQNEAQ (reference sequence). The DNA for the CDR3 is TGTGCCAGCAGCTTGCACGGGGTGCCCTACGAGCAGTACTTC. Translating it yields CASSLHGVPYEQYF.

CDR3 sequence (DNA): TGCGCCAGCAGCCAAGGGGGAGGCAAGTATCAGCCCCAGCATTTT. Protein product: CASSQGGGKYQPQHF. The J gene is TRBJ1-5, the V gene TRBV4-3; D remains ambiguous. CDR3 length equals 15 residues. Per germline, CDR1 LGHNA and CDR2 YSLEER. V was trimmed by 1 base and J by 5 bases, leaving 12 bases between them.

The chain employs TRBV28 and TRBJ1-2; D is undetermined. The CDR3 totals 12 residues. Germline V gene sequence: CDR1 MDHEN, CDR2 SYDVKM. The V end was cut by 5 bases, the J end by 4 bases, with 8 bases between. CDR3 DNA: TGTGCCAGCAGTACGGAGACCTATGGCTACACCTTC. Translation: CASSTETYGYTF.

This clone was observed a few times. The chain combines TRBV19 with TRBJ2-7, with D unclear. V was clipped by 6 bases and J by 3 bases, with 3 bases between them. The CDR3 length is 10 residues. CDR1 is LNHDA and CDR2 is SQIVND in the germline V gene (reference sequence). This CDR3 reads CASSRYEQYF. The CDR3 region has the DNA TGTGCCAGTAGCCGCTACGAGCAGTACTTC.